The source of this T cell receptor beta chain is a study of response to subunit inactivated influenza vaccine. Findings and caveats of the study: Each seasonal flu vaccination may recruit only limited new T cells, authors suggested.

CDR3 length: 15 residues. The V segment lost 4 bases and the J segment 7 bases; nucleotides outside the gene matches: 9. CDR1 DFQATT and CDR2 SNEGSKA come from the germline V gene (reference sequence). On this clonotype itself: As yet, its antigen is unknown.

TCRdb re-called the RT-PCR reads through MiXCR, storing one row per CDR3 protein. The top ten hold 1.5% to 2% of the sample, which has 530,000 or so distinct CDR3 sequences, 25% seen once. Sequenced material: CD4+ T cells sorted from PBMCs, taken around 5 days after vaccination. This clonotype was sampled from a man aged 50-60 years who received an inactivated influenza vaccine. This sequence joins TRBV20-1 and TRBJ2-1, with 11 bases matching TRBD2. DNA for the CDR3: TGCAGTGCTACCCGACTAGCGGGAATCGGGAATGAGCAGTTCTTC. It translates to CSATRLAGIGNEQFF.